The present entry profiles one T cell receptor beta chain with its context. This clone was recorded only once. The clone's antigen remains unknown. The sample holds no much larger clone one base away, and base qualities are not on file. This entry belongs to a study of blood T cell repertoires in COVID-19 (TCRdb year 2020). Study-wide context: The collaborator samples originated in the United States, Italy and Spain and spanned the acute and convalescent phases of COVID-19. Where available, HLA class I and class II types were taken from metadata supplied by the sample provider and were not determined by assay-based typing. Sample metadata almost always included a de-identified subject ID, COVID-19 status, age in years and sex. The material from the prospective study consisted of cDNA or gDNA derived from T cells, B-cell-depleted T cells, or PBMCs. The repertoires were released in a freely available public database intended as a resource for research on the immune response to SARS-CoV-2. Samples were obtained from the ongoing ImmuneRACE study (first 160 participants) and from some 1,300 subjects provided by 6 global collaborators. Deeply sampled blood TCRbeta repertoires from subjects exposed to, actively infected with, or recovered from COVID-19 were included in the dataset.

One collaborating source in Seattle enrolled patients during active infection and followed them longitudinally through the course of disease. Whole blood was collected in K2EDTA tubes by collaborating institutions according to the institutions' own protocols. For TCRbeta analysis, collaborators shipped samples as frozen whole blood, isolated PBMCs, or DNA extracted from either of those sample types. TCRbeta CDR3 regions were amplified from genomic DNA using the immunoSEQ Assay, a bias-controlled multiplex PCR. For the original study's pipeline: Nucleated cell counts per sample were estimated from amplification of reference gene primers within the assay. To quantify the absolute abundance of each unique TCRbeta CDR3 rearrangement, sequence reads were collapsed and filtered. For each sample, productive Simpson clonality was calculated as the square root of Simpson's diversity index over productive rearrangements. This immuneACCESS table, as held by TCRdb, lists in-frame sequences with V and J called but not all clones. Of the missing ones, under half trace to an unresolved V gene in checked studies; the others have no known cause. The D gene and trimming were derived from the DNA, and the V and J assignments and clone size from that table. Within this sample are approximately 56,000 clones, with roughly four fifths of them counted one time only. The leading ten clones occupy approximately 26% of the sample.

The CDR3, cysteine through phenylalanine, is 15 amino acids long. Just the 45-base CDR3 DNA is kept, in frame starting at base 1. V is pared back by 0 bases and J by 1 base, with 10 bases lying between the germline termini. CDR1 and CDR2 are read off the germline V gene as SGHRS and YFSETQ. Study-wide findings and limitations: The quantity of clinical and demographic metadata differed by source and by participant and was supplied without curation.

Input material: peripheral blood. The sequence was collected from a woman aged 80 or older with COVID-19, enrolled during active disease. The chain employs TRBV5-1 and TRBJ2-5, with TRBD1 tentatively as D gene (5 bases match). At the DNA level, the sequence is TGCGCCAGCAGCTTGGATTCAACAGGCCAAGAGACCCAGTACTTC. This translates into CASSLDSTGQETQYF. Here the CDR3 is joined to the reference TRBV5-1 and TRBJ2-5 genes, and the full variable domain is: KAGVTQTPRYLIKTRGQQVTLSCSPISGHRSVSWYQQTPGQGLQFLFEYFSETQRNKGNFPGRFSGRQFSNSRSEMNVSTLELGDSALYLCASSLDSTGQETQYFGPGTRLLVL.